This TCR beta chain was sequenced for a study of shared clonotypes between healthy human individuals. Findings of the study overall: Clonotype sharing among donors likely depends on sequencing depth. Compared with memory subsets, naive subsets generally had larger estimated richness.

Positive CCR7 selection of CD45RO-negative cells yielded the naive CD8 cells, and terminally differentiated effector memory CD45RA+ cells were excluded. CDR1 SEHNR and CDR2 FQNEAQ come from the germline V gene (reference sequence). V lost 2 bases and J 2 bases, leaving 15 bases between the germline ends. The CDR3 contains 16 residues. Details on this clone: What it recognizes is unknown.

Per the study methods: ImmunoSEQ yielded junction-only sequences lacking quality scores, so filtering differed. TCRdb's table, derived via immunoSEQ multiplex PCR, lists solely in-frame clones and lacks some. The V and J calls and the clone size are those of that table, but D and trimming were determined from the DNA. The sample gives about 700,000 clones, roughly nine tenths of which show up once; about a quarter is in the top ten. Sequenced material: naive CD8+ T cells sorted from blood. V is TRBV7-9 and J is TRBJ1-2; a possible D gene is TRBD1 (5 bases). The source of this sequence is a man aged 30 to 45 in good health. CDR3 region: CASSLNGDPFNYGYTF. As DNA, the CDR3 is TGTGCCAGCAGCTTAAATGGGGACCCGTTCAACTATGGCTACACCTTC.